The text below deals with one TCR beta chain. Its antigen remains unknown. Other DNA sequences within the sample encode an identical CDR3. These data belong to a study of cytomegalovirus exposure and HLA in healthy donors. The study's findings and limits: Under in vitro conditions, three CMV-associated chains were confirmed as specific for CMV antigens. Sequencing likely caused a cluster of highly shared sequence variants.

PCR used 60 Vbeta primers and 13 Jbeta primers. Clones were read by immunoSEQ multiplex PCR, and TCRdb kept only the in-frame ones, dropping some. In the table there are more than 150,000 clones, around 80% of which are singletons. CDR3 length: 12 residues. CDR1 and CDR2 (germline): MNHNY, SVGAGI (reference sequence). V lost 6 bases and J 3 bases, leaving 9 bases between the germline ends. Sequences were obtained from PBMCs. This sequence was found in a woman between 40 and 50 years old in good health and CMV-seropositive. J is TRBJ2-7 and V is TRBV6-6; TRBD1 is a possible D gene (5 bases). The CDR3 DNA reads as TGTGCCAGCAGCCCCACAGGCTACGAGCAGTACTTC. Its translation: CASSPTGYEQYF.